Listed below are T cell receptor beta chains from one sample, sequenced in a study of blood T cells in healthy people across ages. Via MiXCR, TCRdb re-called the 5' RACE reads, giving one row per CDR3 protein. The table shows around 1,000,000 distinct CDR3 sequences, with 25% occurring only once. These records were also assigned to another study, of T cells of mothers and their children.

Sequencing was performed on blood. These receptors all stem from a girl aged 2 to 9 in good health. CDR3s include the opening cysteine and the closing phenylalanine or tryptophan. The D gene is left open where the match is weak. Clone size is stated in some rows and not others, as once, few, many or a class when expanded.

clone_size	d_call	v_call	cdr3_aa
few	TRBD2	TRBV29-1	CSVEEWSGAGVAFGEQYF
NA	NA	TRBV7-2	CASSRQLGGYNSPLHF
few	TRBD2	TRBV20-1	CSASLAGSYEQYF
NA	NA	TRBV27	CASSSHRWDEQFF
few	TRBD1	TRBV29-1	CSVARDRYNEQFF
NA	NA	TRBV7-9	CANSPSRVTNEKLFF
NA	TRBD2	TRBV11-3	CASSYSGASGGAPNNEQFF
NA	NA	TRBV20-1	CSASGGGTGEQYF
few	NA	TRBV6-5	CASSYNRRSTEAFF
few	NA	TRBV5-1	CASSLKGQGEQYF
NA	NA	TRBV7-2	CASSLRFTRGEQYF
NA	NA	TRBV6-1	CATSSAIAYEQYF
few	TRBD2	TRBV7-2	CASSSGSGGHSSYEQYF
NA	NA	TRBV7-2	CASSLDVTNYGYTF
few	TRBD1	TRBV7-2	CASSSGTGRDNEQFF
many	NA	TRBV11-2	CASSSAGYTF
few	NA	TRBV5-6	CASSLMAVPEAFF
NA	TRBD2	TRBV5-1	CASSLAAMGGKEHEQYF
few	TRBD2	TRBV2	CASSTLAGGSYEQYF
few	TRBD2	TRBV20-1	CSASWRRWGGYNEQFF
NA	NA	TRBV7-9	CASGRTEDGGYTF
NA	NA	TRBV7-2	CASSFRLETQYF
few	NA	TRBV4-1	CASRGAGEQYF
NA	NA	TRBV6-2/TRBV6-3	CASSYSAVAKNIQYF
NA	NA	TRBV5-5	CASSLDSYNEKLFF
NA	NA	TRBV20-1	CSARSGSDAVEQFF
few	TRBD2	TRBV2	CASSEAGGLAGGQAWGQFF
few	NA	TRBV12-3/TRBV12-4	CASSLTAEAFF
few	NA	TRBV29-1	CSVSGRGRFNEQFF
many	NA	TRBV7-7	CASSSSGAGETQYF
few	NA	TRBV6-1	CASSGAQPQHF
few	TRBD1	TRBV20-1	CSARGGTGGIEQYF
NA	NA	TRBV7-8	CASRHRTAFNEKLFF
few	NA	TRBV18	CVSSPSSGDDEQFF
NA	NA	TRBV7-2	CASSLGRKPYNEQFF
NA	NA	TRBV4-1	CASSQLGGSNEQFF
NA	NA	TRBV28	CASGPPEKLFF
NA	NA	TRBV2	CASKGGEDEKLFF
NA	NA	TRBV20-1	CSARAEDSTDTQYF
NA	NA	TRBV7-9	CASSLEWNYLDTQYF
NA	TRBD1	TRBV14	CASSQLPGQGASDTQYF
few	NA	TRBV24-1	CATSEQGDANEKLFF
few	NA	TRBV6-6	CASRVSGERGYGYTF
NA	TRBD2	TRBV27	CASSLIASGVRDTQYF
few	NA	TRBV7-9	CASMQPETGKTQYF
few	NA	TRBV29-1	CSVRLLITETQYF
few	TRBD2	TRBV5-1	CASSGETSGRDEQFF
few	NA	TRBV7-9	CASSSTEAETQYF
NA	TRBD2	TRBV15	CATSSTGGMDTQYF
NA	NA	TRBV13	CASSFFRAAQETQYF
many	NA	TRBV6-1	CASSEIYEQYF
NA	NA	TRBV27	CASTKLGGLSGANVLTF
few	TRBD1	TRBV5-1	CASSFRDRPPRSGANVLTF